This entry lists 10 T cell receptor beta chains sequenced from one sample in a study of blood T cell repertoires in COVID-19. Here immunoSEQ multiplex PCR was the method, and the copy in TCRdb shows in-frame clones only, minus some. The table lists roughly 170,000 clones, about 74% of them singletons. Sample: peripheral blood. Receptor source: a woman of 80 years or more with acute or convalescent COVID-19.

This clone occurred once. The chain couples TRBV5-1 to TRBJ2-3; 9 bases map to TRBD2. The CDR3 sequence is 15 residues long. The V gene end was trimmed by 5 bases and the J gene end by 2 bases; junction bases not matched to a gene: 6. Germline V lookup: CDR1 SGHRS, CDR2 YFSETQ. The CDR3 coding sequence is TGCGCCAGCAGTTTCTTAGCGGGGGCCACAGATACGCAGTATTTT. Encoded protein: CASSFLAGATDTQYF.

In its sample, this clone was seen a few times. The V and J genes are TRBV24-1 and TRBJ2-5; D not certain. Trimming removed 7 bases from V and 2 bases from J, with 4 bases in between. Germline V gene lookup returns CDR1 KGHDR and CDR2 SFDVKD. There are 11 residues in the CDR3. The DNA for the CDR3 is TGTGCCACCAGCCAGCAAGAGACCCAGTACTTC. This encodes CATSQQETQYF.

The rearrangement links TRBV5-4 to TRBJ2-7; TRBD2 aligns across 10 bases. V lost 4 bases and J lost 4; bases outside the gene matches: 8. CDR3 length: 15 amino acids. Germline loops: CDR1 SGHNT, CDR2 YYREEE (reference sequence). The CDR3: CASSRTTSGIYEQYF. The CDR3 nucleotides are TGTGCCAGCAGCCGAACAACTAGCGGGATATACGAGCAGTACTTC.

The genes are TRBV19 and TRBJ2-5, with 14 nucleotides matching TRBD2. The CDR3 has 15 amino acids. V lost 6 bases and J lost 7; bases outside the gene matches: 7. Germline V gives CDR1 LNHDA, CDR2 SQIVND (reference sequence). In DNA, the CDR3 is TGTGCCAGTAGCCCAGAGACTAGCGGGAGGGGGACCCAGTACTTC. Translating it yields CASSPETSGRGTQYF.

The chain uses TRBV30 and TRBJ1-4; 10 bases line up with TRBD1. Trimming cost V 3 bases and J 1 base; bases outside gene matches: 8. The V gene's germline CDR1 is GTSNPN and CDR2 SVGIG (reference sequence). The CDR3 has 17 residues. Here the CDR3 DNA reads TGTGCCTGGAGCCATTCCGGGACAGGGGTAACTAATGAAAAACTGTTTTTT. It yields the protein CAWSHSGTGVTNEKLFF.

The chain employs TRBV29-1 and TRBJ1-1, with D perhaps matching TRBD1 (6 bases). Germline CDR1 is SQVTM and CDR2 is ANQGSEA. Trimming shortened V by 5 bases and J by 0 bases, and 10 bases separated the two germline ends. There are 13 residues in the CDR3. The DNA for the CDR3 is TGCAGCGTTAATGGACAGTTGAACACTGAAGCTTTCTTT. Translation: CSVNGQLNTEAFF.

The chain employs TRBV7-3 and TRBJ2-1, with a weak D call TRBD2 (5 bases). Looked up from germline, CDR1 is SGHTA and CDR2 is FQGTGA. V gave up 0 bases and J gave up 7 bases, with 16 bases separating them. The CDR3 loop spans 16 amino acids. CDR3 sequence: CASSLTGTLGGNEQFF. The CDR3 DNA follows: TGTGCCAGCAGCTTAACGGGCACACTAGGAGGTAATGAGCAGTTCTTC. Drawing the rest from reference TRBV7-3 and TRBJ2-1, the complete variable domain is GAGVSQTPSNKVTEKGKYVELRCDPISGHTALYWYRQSLGQGPEFLIYFQGTGAADDSGLPNDRFFAVRPEGSVSTLKIQRTERGDSAVYLCASSLTGTLGGNEQFFGPGTRLTVL.

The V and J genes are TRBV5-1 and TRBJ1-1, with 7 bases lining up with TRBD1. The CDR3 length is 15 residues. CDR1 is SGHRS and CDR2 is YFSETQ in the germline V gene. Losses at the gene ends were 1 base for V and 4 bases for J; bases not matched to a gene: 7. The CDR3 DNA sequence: TGCGCCAGCAGCTTGACAGGGGTTAGTGCCACTGAAGCTTTCTTT. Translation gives CASSLTGVSATEAFF.

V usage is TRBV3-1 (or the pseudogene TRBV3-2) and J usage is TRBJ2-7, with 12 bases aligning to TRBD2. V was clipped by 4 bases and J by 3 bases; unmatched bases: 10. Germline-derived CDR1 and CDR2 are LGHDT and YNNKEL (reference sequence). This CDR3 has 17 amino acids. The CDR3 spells CASSPQGLAGPRYEQYF. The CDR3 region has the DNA TGTGCCAGCAGCCCCCAGGGACTAGCGGGCCCCCGCTACGAGCAGTACTTC.

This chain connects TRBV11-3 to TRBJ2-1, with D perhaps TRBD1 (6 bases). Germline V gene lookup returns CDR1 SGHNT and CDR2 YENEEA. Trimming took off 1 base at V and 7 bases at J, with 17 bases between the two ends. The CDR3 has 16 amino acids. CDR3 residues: CASSLGGARGGNEQFF. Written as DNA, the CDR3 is TGTGCCAGCAGCTTAGGAGGGGCTAGAGGGGGAAATGAGCAGTTCTTC.